This TCR beta chain emerged from a study of blood T cell repertoires in COVID-19. This CDR3 contains 15 residues. Germline-derived CDR1 and CDR2 are MDHEN and SYDVKM. V lost 6 bases to trimming and J lost 3 bases; unmatched junction nucleotides: 9. Each recovered donor of Cohort 3 presented with two negative PCRs, clearance, or symptom resolution. The repertoire was sequenced with immunoSEQ multiplex PCR; TCRdb's copy has only in-frame clones and lacks some. The data contain approximately 440,000 clones, about nine tenths of them singletons. The receptor was derived from a woman aged 18-29 years who had recovered from COVID-19. The chain uses TRBV28 and TRBJ1-2, with 8 bases lining up with TRBD1. What was sequenced was PBMCs or T cells enriched from blood (not recorded which). Here the CDR3 DNA reads TGTGCCAGCAGATCAGGGGGCGCGTTCGACTATGGCTACACCTTC. Encoded protein: CASRSGGAFDYGYTF.